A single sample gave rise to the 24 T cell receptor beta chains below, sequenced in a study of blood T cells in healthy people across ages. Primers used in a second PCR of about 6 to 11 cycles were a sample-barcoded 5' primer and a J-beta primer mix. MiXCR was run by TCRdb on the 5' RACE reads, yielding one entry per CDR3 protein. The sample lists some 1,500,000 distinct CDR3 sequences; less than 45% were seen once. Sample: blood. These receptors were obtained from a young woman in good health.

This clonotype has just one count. CDR3 in DNA: TGCAGTGCTCCGACGCGGGTCGGGGAGCTGTTTTTT. This codes for CSAPTRVGELFF. V and J are TRBV20-1 and TRBJ2-2, with a possible D match to TRBD2 (5 bases). CDR3 length: 12 amino acids. V lost 5 bases and J 7 bases, leaving 11 bases between the germline ends. Germline-derived CDR1 and CDR2 are DFQATT and SNEGSKA (reference sequence).

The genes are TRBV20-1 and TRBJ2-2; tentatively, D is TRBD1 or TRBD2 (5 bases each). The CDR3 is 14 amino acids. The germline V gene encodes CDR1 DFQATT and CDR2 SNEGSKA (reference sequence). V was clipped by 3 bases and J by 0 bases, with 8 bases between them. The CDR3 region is CSASGDPNTGELFF. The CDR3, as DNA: TGCAGTGCTAGTGGGGACCCGAACACCGGGGAGCTGTTTTTT.

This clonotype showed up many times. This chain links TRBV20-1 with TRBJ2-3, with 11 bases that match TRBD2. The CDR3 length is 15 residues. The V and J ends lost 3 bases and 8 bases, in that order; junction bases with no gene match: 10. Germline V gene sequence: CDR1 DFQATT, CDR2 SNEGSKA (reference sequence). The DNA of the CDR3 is TGCAGTGCTAGGGGACTAGCGGATATCCAGGGTACGCAGTATTTT. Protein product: CSARGLADIQGTQYF.

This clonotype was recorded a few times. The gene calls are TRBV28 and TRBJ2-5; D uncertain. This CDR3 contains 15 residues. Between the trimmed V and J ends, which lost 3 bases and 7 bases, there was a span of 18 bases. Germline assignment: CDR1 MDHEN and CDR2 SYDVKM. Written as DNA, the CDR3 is TGTGCCAGCAGTTTTATAGGGCCACTTTATGGGACCCAGTACTTC. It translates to CASSFIGPLYGTQYF.

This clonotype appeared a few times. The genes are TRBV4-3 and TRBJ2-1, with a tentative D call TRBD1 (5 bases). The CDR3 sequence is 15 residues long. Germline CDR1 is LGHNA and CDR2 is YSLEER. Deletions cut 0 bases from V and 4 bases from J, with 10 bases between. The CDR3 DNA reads TGCGCCAGCAGCCAAGATTTCAGGGTTTACAATGAGCAGTTCTTC. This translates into CASSQDFRVYNEQFF.

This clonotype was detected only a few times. The chain's CDR3 is CASSLVGLADSTDTQYF. The CDR3 coding sequence is TGTGCCAGCAGCTTAGTAGGGCTAGCGGATAGCACAGATACGCAGTATTTT. This chain joins TRBV7-2 and TRBJ2-3; 7 bases fit TRBD2. J gave up 0 bases and V 1 base, and 7 bases lay outside the gene matches. Germline assignment: CDR1 SGHTA and CDR2 FQGNSA. This CDR3 has 17 amino acids.

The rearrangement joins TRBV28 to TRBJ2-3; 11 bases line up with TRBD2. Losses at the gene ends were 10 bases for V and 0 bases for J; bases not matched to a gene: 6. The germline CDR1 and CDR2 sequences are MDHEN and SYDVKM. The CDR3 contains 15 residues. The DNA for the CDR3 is TGTGCCATCGAGGGGACTAGCGGAAGCACAGATACGCAGTATTTT. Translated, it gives CAIEGTSGSTDTQYF.

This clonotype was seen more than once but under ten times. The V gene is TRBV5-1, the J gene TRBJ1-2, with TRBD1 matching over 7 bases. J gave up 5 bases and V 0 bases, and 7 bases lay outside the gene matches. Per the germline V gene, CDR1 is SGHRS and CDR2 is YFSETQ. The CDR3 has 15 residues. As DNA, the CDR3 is TGCGCCAGCAGCTTGGTCGGCGACAGGGATTATGGCTACACCTTC. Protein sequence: CASSLVGDRDYGYTF.

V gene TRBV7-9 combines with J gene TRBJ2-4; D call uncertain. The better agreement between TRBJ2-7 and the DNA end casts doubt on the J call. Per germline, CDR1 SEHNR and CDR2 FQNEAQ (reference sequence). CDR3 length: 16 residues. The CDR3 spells CASSPHWALSPYEQYF. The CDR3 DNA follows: TGTGCCAGCAGCCCCCATTGGGCCCTCTCCCCCTACGAGCAGTACTTC.

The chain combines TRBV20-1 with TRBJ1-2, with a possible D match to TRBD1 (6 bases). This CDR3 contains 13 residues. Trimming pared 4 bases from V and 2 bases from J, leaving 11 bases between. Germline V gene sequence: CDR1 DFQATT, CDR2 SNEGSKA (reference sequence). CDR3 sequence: CSAKNTGNYGYTF. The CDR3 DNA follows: TGCAGTGCTAAAAACACAGGGAACTATGGCTACACCTTC.

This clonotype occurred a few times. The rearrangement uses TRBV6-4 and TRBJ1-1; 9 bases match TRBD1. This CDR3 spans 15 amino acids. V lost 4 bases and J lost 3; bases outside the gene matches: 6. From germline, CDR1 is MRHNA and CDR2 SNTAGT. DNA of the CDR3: TGTGCCAGCAGTGCCTCACAGGGGGCCTACACTGAAGCTTTCTTT. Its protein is CASSASQGAYTEAFF.

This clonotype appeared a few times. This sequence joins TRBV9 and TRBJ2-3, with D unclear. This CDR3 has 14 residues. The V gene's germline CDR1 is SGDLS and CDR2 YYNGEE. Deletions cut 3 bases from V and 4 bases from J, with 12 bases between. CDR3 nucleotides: TGTGCCAGCAGCGCCCGGAGTCTAGCAGATACGCAGTATTTT. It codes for CASSARSLADTQYF.

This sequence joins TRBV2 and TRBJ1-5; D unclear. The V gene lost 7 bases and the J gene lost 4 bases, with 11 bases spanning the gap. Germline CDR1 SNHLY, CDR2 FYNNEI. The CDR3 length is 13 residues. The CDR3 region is CASNTYGNQPQHF. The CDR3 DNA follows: TGTGCCAGCAACACGTACGGGAATCAGCCCCAGCATTTT.

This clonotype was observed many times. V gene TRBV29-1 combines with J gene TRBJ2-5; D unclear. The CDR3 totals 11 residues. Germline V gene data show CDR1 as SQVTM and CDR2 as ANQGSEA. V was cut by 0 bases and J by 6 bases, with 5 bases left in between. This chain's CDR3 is CSVEERKTQYF. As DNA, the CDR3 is TGCAGCGTTGAAGAAAGGAAGACCCAGTACTTC.

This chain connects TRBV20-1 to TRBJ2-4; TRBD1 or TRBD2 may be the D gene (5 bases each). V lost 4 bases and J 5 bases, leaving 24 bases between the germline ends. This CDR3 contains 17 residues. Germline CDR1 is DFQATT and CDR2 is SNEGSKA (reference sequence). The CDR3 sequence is CSATERLGLLGENIQYF. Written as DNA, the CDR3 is TGCAGTGCTACTGAACGCCTTGGCTTACTGGGGGAAAACATTCAGTACTTC.

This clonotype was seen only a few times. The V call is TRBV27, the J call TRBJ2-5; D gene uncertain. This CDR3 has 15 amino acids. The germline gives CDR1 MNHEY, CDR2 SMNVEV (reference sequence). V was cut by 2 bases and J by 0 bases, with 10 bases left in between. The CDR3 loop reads CASSLRPEYQETQYF. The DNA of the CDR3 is TGTGCCAGCAGTTTAAGGCCGGAGTACCAAGAGACCCAGTACTTC.

DNA for the CDR3: TGCAGCGTTGCGGCTAGCGGGAGTGCGGGCTACAATGAGCAGTTCTTC. Protein: CSVAASGSAGYNEQFF. The rearrangement joins TRBV29-1 to TRBJ2-1; 10 nucleotides agree with TRBD2. This CDR3 comprises 16 residues. CDR1 SQVTM and CDR2 ANQGSEA come from the germline V gene. Unmatched junction bases numbered 9, after V lost 4 bases and J lost 3 bases.

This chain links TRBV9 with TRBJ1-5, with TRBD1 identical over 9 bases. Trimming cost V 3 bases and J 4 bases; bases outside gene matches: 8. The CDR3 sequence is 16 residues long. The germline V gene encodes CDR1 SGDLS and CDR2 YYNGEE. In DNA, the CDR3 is TGTGCCAGCAGCGAGGGACAGGGAGCTTTAAATCAGCCCCAGCATTTT. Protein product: CASSEGQGALNQPQHF.

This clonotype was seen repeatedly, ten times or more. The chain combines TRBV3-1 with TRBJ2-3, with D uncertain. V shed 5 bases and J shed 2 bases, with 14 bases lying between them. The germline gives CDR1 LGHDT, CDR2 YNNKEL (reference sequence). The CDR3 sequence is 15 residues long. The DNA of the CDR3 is TGTGCCAGCAGCTCCACTGCGCGGACCACAGATACGCAGTATTTT. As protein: CASSSTARTTDTQYF.

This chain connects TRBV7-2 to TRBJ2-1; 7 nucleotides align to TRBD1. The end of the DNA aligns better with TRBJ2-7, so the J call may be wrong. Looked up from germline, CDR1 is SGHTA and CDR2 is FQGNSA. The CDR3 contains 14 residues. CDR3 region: CASSRDRLPYEQYF. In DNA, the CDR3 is TGTGCCAGCAGCCGGGACAGACTACCCTACGAGCAGTACTTC.

CDR3 residues: CSVEEAGFRTDTQYF. CDR3 DNA: TGCAGCGTTGAAGAAGCCGGTTTCCGCACAGATACGCAGTATTTT. V gene TRBV29-1 combines with J gene TRBJ2-3; no clear D gene. Trimming pared 0 bases from V and 1 base from J, leaving 11 bases between. In germline, CDR1 is SQVTM, CDR2 ANQGSEA. CDR3 length: 15 residues.

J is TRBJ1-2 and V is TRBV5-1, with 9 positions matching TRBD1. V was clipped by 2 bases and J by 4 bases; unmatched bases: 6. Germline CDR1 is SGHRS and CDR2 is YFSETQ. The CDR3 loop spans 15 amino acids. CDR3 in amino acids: CASSFGTGIAYGYTF. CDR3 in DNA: TGCGCCAGCAGCTTCGGGACAGGGATAGCCTATGGCTACACCTTC.

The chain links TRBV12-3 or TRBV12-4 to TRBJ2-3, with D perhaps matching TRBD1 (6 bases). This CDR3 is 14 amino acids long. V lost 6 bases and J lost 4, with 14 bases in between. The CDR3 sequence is CASRSLQGSDTQYF. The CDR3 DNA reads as TGTGCCAGCAGGTCCCTACAGGGTTCAGATACGCAGTATTTT.

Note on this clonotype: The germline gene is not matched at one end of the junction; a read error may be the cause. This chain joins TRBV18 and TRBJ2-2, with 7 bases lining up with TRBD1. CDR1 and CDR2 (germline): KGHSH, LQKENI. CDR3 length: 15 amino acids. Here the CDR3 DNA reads TGCGCCAGCAGCCTGGGACAGTCGAACACCGGGGAGCTGTTTTTT. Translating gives CASSLGQSNTGELFF.